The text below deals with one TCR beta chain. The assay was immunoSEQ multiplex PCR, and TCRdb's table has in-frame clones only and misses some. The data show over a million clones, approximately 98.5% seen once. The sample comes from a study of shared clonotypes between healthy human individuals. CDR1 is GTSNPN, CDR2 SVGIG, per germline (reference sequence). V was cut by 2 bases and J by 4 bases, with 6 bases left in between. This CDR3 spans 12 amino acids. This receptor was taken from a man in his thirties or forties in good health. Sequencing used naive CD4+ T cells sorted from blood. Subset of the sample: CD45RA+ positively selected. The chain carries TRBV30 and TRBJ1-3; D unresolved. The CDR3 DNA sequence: TGTGCCTGGAGTTATTCCGGAAACACCATATATTTT. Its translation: CAWSYSGNTIYF.